The rows below give T cell receptor beta chains drawn from one sample of a study of human T cells and chemical hapten exposure. TCRdb ran MiXCR on the RACE reads and lists one entry per CDR3 protein. The profile covers more than 95,000 distinct CDR3 sequences, with 12% appearing a single time and over 1.1% taken by the ten largest. This specimen consisted of whole blood, obtained in connection with sensitization to the hapten diphenylcyclopropenone (DPC). Source of these receptors: a woman aged 45-60 years with alopecia areata. Some clones in this sample may be carry-over from other donors' samples. CDR3s include the opening cysteine and the closing phenylalanine or tryptophan. Each record gives: CDR3 protein, CDR3 DNA, clone size, J gene, V gene, D gene. A D gene is named only where the DNA matches it firmly. A clone size is listed for some rows: how often the clone was seen (once, few, many), or a class if it is expanded.

CDR3aa: CSAERNQGAEQYF
CDR3nt: TGCAGCGCCGAAAGAAACCAGGGGGCCGAGCAGTACTTC
abundance: -
j_gene: TRBJ2-7
v_gene: TRBV29-1
d_gene: TRBD1

CDR3aa: CASSPSALTANTGELFF
CDR3nt: TGTGCCAGCAGCCCTTCGGCCTTGACGGCGAACACCGGGGAGCTGTTTTTT
abundance: -
j_gene: TRBJ2-2
v_gene: TRBV6-6
d_gene: -

CDR3aa: CASSQSGRGTGELFF
CDR3nt: TGTGCCAGCTCACAAAGCGGGAGAGGCACCGGGGAGCTGTTTTTT
abundance: few
j_gene: TRBJ2-2
v_gene: TRBV18
d_gene: TRBD2

CDR3aa: CASTGGVWETQYF
CDR3nt: TGTGCCAGCACGGGGGGGGTTTGGGAGACCCAGTACTTC
abundance: few
j_gene: TRBJ2-5
v_gene: TRBV6-6
d_gene: TRBD2

CDR3aa: CASRFNSNEQFF
CDR3nt: TGTGCCAGCAGATTCAACAGCAATGAGCAGTTCTTC
abundance: few
j_gene: TRBJ2-1
v_gene: TRBV12-3/TRBV12-4
d_gene: -

CDR3aa: CASSSEVGLPAGELFF
CDR3nt: TGTGCCAGCAGCTCGGAGGTCGGGCTCCCAGCCGGGGAGCTGTTTTTT
abundance: -
j_gene: TRBJ2-2
v_gene: TRBV11-3
d_gene: -

CDR3aa: CASSPGGQGNEKLFF
CDR3nt: TGTGCCAGCAGCCCCGGGGGACAGGGGAATGAAAAACTGTTTTTT
abundance: many
j_gene: TRBJ1-4
v_gene: TRBV28
d_gene: TRBD1

CDR3aa: CASSPGTGGAFF
CDR3nt: TGTGCCAGCTCACCTGGGACAGGTGGAGCTTTCTTT
abundance: -
j_gene: TRBJ1-1
v_gene: TRBV18
d_gene: TRBD1

CDR3aa: CASSRDRLNSPLHF
CDR3nt: TGCGCCAGCAGCCGGGACAGGTTAAATTCACCCCTCCACTTT
abundance: -
j_gene: TRBJ1-6
v_gene: TRBV5-1
d_gene: TRBD1

CDR3aa: CASSESGQGALNTQYF
CDR3nt: TGCGCCAGCAGTGAATCAGGACAGGGGGCTCTGAATACGCAGTATTTT
abundance: -
j_gene: TRBJ2-3
v_gene: TRBV10-1
d_gene: TRBD1

CDR3aa: CALIGKRVISYNEQFF
CDR3nt: TGTGCCCTCATAGGGAAGCGGGTTATTTCCTACAATGAGCAGTTCTTC
abundance: few
j_gene: TRBJ2-1
v_gene: TRBV3-1
d_gene: -

CDR3aa: CASSDWSSGANVLTF
CDR3nt: TGTGCCAGCAGCGACTGGTCCTCTGGGGCCAACGTCCTGACTTTC
abundance: many
j_gene: TRBJ2-6
v_gene: TRBV3-1
d_gene: -

CDR3aa: CASRPVSGRYTF
CDR3nt: TGTGCCAGCAGGCCTGTTTCGGGGCGCTACACCTTC
abundance: -
j_gene: TRBJ1-2
v_gene: TRBV7-2
d_gene: -

CDR3aa: CASSPREGAEAFF
CDR3nt: TGTGCCAGCAGTCCCAGGGAAGGCGCTGAAGCTTTCTTT
abundance: few
j_gene: TRBJ1-1
v_gene: TRBV28
d_gene: -

CDR3aa: CASSPGRTNTEAFF
CDR3nt: TGTGCCAGCAGCCCAGGGCGGACAAACACTGAAGCTTTCTTT
abundance: many
j_gene: TRBJ1-1
v_gene: TRBV3-1
d_gene: -

CDR3aa: CASSQGSGQGYAPLHF
CDR3nt: TGTGCCAGCAGCCAAGGGTCCGGACAGGGCTACGCACCCCTCCACTTT
abundance: few
j_gene: TRBJ1-6
v_gene: TRBV4-2
d_gene: TRBD1

CDR3aa: CASSMTSGRRETQYF
CDR3nt: TGTGCCAGTAGCATGACTAGCGGGAGGAGAGAGACCCAGTACTTC
abundance: few
j_gene: TRBJ2-5
v_gene: TRBV19
d_gene: TRBD2

CDR3aa: CASSEAALTDTQYF
CDR3nt: TGTGCCAGCAGTGAAGCCGCTCTCACAGATACGCAGTATTTT
abundance: -
j_gene: TRBJ2-3
v_gene: TRBV6-1
d_gene: -

CDR3aa: CASSLARGQGAANEKLFF
CDR3nt: TGTGCCAGCAGCTTAGCGAGGGGACAGGGGGCGGCTAATGAAAAACTGTTTTTT
abundance: -
j_gene: TRBJ1-4
v_gene: TRBV7-8
d_gene: TRBD1

CDR3aa: CASSPPGEETQYF
CDR3nt: TGTGCCAGCTCACCACCGGGGGAGGAGACCCAGTACTTC
abundance: many
j_gene: TRBJ2-5
v_gene: TRBV18
d_gene: -

CDR3aa: CSAGPKDEQYF
CDR3nt: TGCAGCGCGGGCCCCAAGGACGAGCAGTACTTC
abundance: -
j_gene: TRBJ2-7
v_gene: TRBV29-1
d_gene: -

CDR3aa: CSARSTGGTEAFF
CDR3nt: TGCAGTGCTAGATCCACAGGGGGCACTGAAGCTTTCTTT
abundance: many
j_gene: TRBJ1-1
v_gene: TRBV20-1
d_gene: TRBD1

CDR3aa: CASSLAPQPTDTQYF
CDR3nt: TGTGCCAGCAGCTTAGCGCCCCAACCCACAGATACGCAGTATTTT
abundance: many
j_gene: TRBJ2-3
v_gene: TRBV7-8
d_gene: -

CDR3aa: CASSTQTGAGLFF
CDR3nt: TGTGCCAGCAGCACGCAAACAGGGGCAGGACTGTTTTTT
abundance: -
j_gene: TRBJ1-4
v_gene: TRBV7-2
d_gene: TRBD1

CDR3aa: CASSDGISYEQYF
CDR3nt: TGTGCCAGCAGTGATGGGATATCCTACGAGCAGTACTTC
abundance: many
j_gene: TRBJ2-7
v_gene: TRBV25-1
d_gene: -

CDR3aa: CASRHRETTTDTQYF
CDR3nt: TGTGCCAGCAGGCACAGGGAAACTACGACAGATACGCAGTATTTT
abundance: -
j_gene: TRBJ2-3
v_gene: TRBV27
d_gene: -

CDR3aa: CASSSGASGNTIYF
CDR3nt: TGTGCCAGCAGCTCCGGGGCGTCTGGAAACACCATATATTTT
abundance: many
j_gene: TRBJ1-3
v_gene: TRBV7-9
d_gene: -

CDR3aa: CASSAVGQGIGPLHF
CDR3nt: TGTGCCAGCAGCGCAGTGGGACAGGGGATCGGACCCCTCCACTTT
abundance: many
j_gene: TRBJ1-6
v_gene: TRBV9
d_gene: TRBD1

CDR3aa: CSARSGSGYSPLHF
CDR3nt: TGCAGTGCTAGATCCGGTAGTGGGTATTCACCCCTCCACTTT
abundance: few
j_gene: TRBJ1-6
v_gene: TRBV20-1
d_gene: -

CDR3aa: CSATLQGQFQETQYF
CDR3nt: TGCAGTGCCACCTTACAGGGCCAATTTCAAGAGACCCAGTACTTC
abundance: few
j_gene: TRBJ2-5
v_gene: TRBV20-1
d_gene: -

CDR3aa: CASNPLGANVLTF
CDR3nt: TGTGCCAGCAATCCTCTTGGGGCCAACGTCCTGACTTTC
abundance: many
j_gene: TRBJ2-6
v_gene: TRBV6-1
d_gene: -

CDR3aa: CASSFTPGGNEQFF
CDR3nt: TGTGCCAGCAGCTTTACCCCCGGGGGAAATGAGCAGTTCTTC
abundance: few
j_gene: TRBJ2-1
v_gene: TRBV7-8
d_gene: -

CDR3aa: CASSLGTGDSPLHF
CDR3nt: TGTGCCAGCAGCTTGGGGACAGGGGATTCACCCCTCCACTTT
abundance: -
j_gene: TRBJ1-6
v_gene: TRBV7-6
d_gene: TRBD1

CDR3aa: CSGLERPTDTQYF
CDR3nt: TGCAGTGGTCTTGAAAGGCCCACAGATACGCAGTATTTT
abundance: -
j_gene: TRBJ2-3
v_gene: TRBV20-1
d_gene: -

CDR3aa: CASSEWLWERGGPGELFF
CDR3nt: TGTGCCAGCAGTGAATGGCTGTGGGAGCGGGGGGGCCCCGGGGAGCTGTTTTTT
abundance: -
j_gene: TRBJ2-2
v_gene: TRBV6-1
d_gene: TRBD2

CDR3aa: CASSLEGSTQYF
CDR3nt: TGTGCCAGCAGCTTAGAGGGTAGTACGCAGTATTTT
abundance: -
j_gene: TRBJ2-3
v_gene: TRBV7-9
d_gene: -

CDR3aa: CASRHDGQGHEQYF
CDR3nt: TGTGCCAGCAGACACGACGGACAGGGCCACGAGCAGTACTTC
abundance: -
j_gene: TRBJ2-7
v_gene: TRBV3-1
d_gene: TRBD1

CDR3aa: CASSPQENYGYTF
CDR3nt: TGTGCCAGCAGCCCACAGGAGAACTATGGCTACACCTTC
abundance: few
j_gene: TRBJ1-2
v_gene: TRBV7-2
d_gene: -

CDR3aa: CASSLGVGQGANSPLHF
CDR3nt: TGTGCCAGCAGCCTAGGTGTTGGACAGGGCGCCAATTCACCCCTCCACTTT
abundance: -
j_gene: TRBJ1-6
v_gene: TRBV7-2
d_gene: TRBD1

CDR3aa: CATSDGSSYNSPLHF
CDR3nt: TGTGCCACCAGTGATGGGAGCTCCTATAATTCACCCCTCCACTTT
abundance: -
j_gene: TRBJ1-6
v_gene: TRBV24-1
d_gene: -

CDR3aa: CVNQETGTGELFF
CDR3nt: TGTGTCAACCAGGAGACAGGCACCGGGGAGCTGTTTTTT
abundance: few
j_gene: TRBJ2-2
v_gene: TRBV10-3
d_gene: -